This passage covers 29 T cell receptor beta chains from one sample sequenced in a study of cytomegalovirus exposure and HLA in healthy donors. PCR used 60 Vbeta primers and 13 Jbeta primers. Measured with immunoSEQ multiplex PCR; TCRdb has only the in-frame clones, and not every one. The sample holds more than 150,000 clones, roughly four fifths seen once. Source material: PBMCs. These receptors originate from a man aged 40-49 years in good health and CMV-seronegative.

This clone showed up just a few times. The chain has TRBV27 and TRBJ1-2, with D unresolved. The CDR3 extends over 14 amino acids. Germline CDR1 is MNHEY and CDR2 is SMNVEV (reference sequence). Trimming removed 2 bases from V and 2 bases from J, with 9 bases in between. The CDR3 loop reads CASSLGDPNYGYTF. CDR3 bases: TGTGCCAGCAGTTTAGGAGATCCCAACTATGGCTACACCTTC.

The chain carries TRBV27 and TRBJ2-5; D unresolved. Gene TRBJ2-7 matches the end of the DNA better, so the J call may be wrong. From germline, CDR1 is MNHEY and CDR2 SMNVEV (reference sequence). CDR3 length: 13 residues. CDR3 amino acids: CASSLLSSYEQYF. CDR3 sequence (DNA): TGTGCCAGCAGTTTACTCTCATCCTACGAGCAGTACTTC.

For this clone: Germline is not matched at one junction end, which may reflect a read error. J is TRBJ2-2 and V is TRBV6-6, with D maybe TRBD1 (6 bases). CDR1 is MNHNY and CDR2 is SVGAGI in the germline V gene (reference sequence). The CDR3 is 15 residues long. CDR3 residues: CASTYIQGPTGELFF. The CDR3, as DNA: TGTGCCAGCACTTACATTCAGGGGCCGACCGGGGAGCTGTTTTTT.

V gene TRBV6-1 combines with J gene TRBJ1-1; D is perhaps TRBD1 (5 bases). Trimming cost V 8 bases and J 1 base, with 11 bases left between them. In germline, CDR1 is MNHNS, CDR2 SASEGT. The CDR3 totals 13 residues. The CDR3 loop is CASWEGSNTEAFF. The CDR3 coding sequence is TGTGCCAGCTGGGAGGGGTCGAACACTGAAGCTTTCTTT.

CDR3 bases: TGCGCCAGCAGCCAAGCGACAGGACGTCACCCCACAGATACGCAGTATTTT. Protein product: CASSQATGRHPTDTQYF. V usage is TRBV4-1 and J usage is TRBJ2-3; D is possibly TRBD1 (6 bases). Trimming shortened V by 1 base and J by 2 bases, and 16 bases separated the two germline ends. This CDR3 has 17 amino acids. Germline V gives CDR1 MGHRA, CDR2 YSYEKL.

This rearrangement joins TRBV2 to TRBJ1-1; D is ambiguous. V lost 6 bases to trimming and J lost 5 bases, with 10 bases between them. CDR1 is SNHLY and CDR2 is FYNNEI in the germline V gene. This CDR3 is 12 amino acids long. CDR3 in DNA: TGTGCCAGCAGGGCCGACATGACTGAAGCTTTCTTT. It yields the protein CASRADMTEAFF.

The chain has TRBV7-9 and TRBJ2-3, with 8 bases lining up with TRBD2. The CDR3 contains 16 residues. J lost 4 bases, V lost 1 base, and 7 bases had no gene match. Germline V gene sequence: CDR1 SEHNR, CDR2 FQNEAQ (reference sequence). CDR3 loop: CASSLGTGGPADTQYF. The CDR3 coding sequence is TGTGCCAGCAGCTTAGGGACGGGAGGGCCTGCAGATACGCAGTATTTT. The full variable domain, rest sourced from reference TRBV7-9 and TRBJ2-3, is DTGVSQNPRHKITKRGQNVTFRCDPISEHNRLYWYRQTLGQGPEFLTYFQNEAQLEKSRLLSDRFSAERPKGSFSTLEIQRTEQGDSAMYLCASSLGTGGPADTQYFGPGTRLTVL.

The CDR3 DNA reads as TGTGCCAGCAGCTTTTTTGGCAGGGAATACGAGCAGTACTTC. Its protein is CASSFFGREYEQYF. V is TRBV5-5 and J is TRBJ2-7; D possibly corresponds to TRBD1 (5 bases). This CDR3 contains 14 residues. The V and J ends lost 2 bases and 4 bases respectively, with 13 bases between them. Germline CDR1 and CDR2: SGHKS and YYEKEE (reference sequence).

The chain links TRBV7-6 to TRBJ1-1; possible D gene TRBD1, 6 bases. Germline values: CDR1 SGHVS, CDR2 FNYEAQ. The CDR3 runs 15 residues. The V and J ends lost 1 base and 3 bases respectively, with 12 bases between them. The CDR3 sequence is CASSLGGLGDTEAFF. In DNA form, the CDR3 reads TGTGCCAGCAGCTTAGGGGGGCTTGGGGACACTGAAGCTTTCTTT.

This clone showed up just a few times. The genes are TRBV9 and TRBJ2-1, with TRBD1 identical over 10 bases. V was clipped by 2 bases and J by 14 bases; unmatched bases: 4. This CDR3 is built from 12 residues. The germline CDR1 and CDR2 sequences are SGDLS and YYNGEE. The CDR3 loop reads CASSVGTGEKFF. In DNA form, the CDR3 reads TGTGCCAGCAGCGTCGGGACAGGGGAAAAGTTCTTC.

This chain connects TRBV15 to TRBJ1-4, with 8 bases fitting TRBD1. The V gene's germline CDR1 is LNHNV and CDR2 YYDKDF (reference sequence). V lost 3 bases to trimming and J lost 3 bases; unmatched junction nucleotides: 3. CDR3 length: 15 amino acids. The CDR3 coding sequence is TGTGCCACCAGCAGGGACAGGGCGGCTAATGAAAAACTGTTTTTT. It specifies CATSRDRAANEKLFF.

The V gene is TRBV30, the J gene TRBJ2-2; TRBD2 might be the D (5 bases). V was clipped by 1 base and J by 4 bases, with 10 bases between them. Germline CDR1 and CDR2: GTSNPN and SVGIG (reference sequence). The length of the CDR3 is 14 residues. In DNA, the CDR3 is TGTGCCTGGAGTGCAACTAGTCCCACCGGGGAGCTGTTTTTT. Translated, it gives CAWSATSPTGELFF.

The CDR3 is CASSLVEGRSYNEQFF. CDR3 coding DNA: TGTGCCAGCAGCTTAGTGGAGGGACGCTCCTACAATGAGCAGTTCTTC. The rearrangement joins TRBV7-9 to TRBJ2-1, with D perhaps matching TRBD2 (6 bases). Per the germline V gene, CDR1 is SEHNR and CDR2 is FQNEAQ (reference sequence). CDR3 size: 16 residues. V was pared by 1 base and J by 0 bases, with 10 bases between.

CDR3 residues: CASSSQGGSNTDTQYF. The DNA for the CDR3 is TGTGCCAGCAGCTCCCAGGGCGGGAGTAACACAGATACGCAGTATTTT. This chain uses TRBV7-2 with TRBJ2-3, with 7 bases identical to TRBD2. The CDR3 totals 16 residues. The germline V gene encodes CDR1 SGHTA and CDR2 FQGNSA. The V and J ends lost 4 bases and 2 bases, in that order; junction bases with no gene match: 9. The variable domain in full, with the rest retrieved from reference TRBV7-2 and TRBJ2-3, is GAGVSQSPSNKVTEKGKDVELRCDPISGHTALYWYRQSLGQGLEFLIYFQGNSAPDKSGLPSDRFSAERTGGSVSTLTIQRTQQEDSAVYLCASSSQGGSNTDTQYFGPGTRLTVL.

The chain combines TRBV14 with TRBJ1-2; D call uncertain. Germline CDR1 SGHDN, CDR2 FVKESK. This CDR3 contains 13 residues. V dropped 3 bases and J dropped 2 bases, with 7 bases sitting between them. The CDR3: CASSQSNNYGYTF. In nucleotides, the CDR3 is TGTGCCAGCAGCCAGAGCAACAACTATGGCTACACCTTC.

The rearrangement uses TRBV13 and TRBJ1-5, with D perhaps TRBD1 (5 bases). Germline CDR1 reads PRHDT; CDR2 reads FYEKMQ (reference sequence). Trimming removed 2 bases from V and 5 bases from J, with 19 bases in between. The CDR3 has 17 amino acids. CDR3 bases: TGTGCCAGCAGCTTAAGATGGGGACTTCGGGCAGATCAGCCCCAGCATTTT. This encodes CASSLRWGLRADQPQHF.

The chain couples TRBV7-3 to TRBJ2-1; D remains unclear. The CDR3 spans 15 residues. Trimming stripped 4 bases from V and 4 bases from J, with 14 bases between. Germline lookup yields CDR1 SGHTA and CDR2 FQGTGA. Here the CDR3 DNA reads TGTGCCAGCAGCTCATCAGAGGCTGTTTACAATGAGCAGTTCTTC. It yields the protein CASSSSEAVYNEQFF.

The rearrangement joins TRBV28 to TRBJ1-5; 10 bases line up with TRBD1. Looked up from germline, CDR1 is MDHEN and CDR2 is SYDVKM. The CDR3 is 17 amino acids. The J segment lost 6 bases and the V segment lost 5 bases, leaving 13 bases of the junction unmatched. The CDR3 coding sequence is TGTGCCAGCAGTGAGATCCGGGACAGGGGTTTCGGTCAGCCCCAGCATTTT. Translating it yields CASSEIRDRGFGQPQHF. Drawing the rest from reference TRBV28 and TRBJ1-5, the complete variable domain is DVKVTQSSRYLVKRTGEKVFLECVQDMDHENMFWYRQDPGLGLRLIYFSYDVKMKEKGDIPEGYSVSREKKERFSLILESASTNQTSMYLCASSEIRDRGFGQPQHFGDGTRLSIL.

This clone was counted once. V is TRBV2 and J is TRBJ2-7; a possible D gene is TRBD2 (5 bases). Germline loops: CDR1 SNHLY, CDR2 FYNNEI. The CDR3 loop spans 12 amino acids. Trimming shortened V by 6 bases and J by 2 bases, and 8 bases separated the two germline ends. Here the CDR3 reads CASRQAAYEQYF. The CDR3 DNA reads TGTGCCAGCAGACAAGCGGCCTACGAGCAGTACTTC.

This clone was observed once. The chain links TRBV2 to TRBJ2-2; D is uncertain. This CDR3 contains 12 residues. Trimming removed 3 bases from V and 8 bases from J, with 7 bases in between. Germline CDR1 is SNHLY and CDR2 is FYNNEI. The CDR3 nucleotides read TGTGCCAGCAGTGACGAGGTGGGGGAGCTGTTTTTT. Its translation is CASSDEVGELFF. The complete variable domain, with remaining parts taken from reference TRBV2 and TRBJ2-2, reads EPEVTQTPSHQVTQMGQEVILRCVPISNHLYFYWYRQILGQKVEFLVSFYNNEISEKSEIFDDQFSVERPDGSNFTLKIRSTKLEDSAMYFCASSDEVGELFFGEGSRLTVL.

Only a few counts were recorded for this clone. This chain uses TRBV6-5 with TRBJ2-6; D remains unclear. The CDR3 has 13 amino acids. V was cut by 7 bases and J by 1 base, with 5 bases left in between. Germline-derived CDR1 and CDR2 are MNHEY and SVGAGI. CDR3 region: CASTPSGANVLTF. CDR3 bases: TGTGCCAGCACCCCGTCTGGGGCCAACGTCCTGACTTTC.

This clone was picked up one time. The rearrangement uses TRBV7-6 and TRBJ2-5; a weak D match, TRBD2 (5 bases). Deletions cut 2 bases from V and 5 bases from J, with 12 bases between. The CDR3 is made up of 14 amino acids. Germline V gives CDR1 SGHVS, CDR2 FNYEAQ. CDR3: CASSLLEAEETQYF. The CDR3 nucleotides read TGTGCCAGCAGCTTATTGGAGGCTGAGGAGACCCAGTACTTC.

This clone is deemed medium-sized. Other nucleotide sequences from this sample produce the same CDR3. CDR3 bases: TGTGCCTGGAGTGTTGGCGGGACCGGGGAGCTGTTTTTT. It codes for CAWSVGGTGELFF. The chain employs TRBV30 and TRBJ2-2, with D possibly TRBD2 on 5 matching bases. CDR3 size: 13 residues. The V gene lost 0 bases and the J gene lost 5 bases, with 7 bases spanning the gap. CDR1 and CDR2 (germline): GTSNPN, SVGIG (reference sequence).

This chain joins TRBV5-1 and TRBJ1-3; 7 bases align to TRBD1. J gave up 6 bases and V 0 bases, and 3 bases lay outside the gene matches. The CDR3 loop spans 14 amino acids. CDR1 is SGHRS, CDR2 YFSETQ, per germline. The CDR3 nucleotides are TGCGCCAGCAGCTTGGATGACAGGGAAAACACCATATATTTT. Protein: CASSLDDRENTIYF.

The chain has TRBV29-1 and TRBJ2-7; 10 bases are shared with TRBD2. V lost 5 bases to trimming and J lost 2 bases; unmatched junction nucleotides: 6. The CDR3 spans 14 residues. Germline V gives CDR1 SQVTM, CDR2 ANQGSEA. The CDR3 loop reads CSVFTSGDPYEQYF. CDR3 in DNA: TGCAGCGTTTTCACTAGCGGGGACCCCTACGAGCAGTACTTC.

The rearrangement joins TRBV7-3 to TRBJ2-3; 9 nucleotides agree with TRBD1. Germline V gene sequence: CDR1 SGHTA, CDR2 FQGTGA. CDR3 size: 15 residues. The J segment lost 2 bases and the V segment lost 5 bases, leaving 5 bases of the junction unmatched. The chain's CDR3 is CASSLQGAHTDTQYF. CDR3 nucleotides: TGTGCCAGCAGCCTACAGGGGGCCCACACAGATACGCAGTATTTT.

The CDR3 coding sequence is TGTGCCAGCAGCCCGGACAGGGGTCGAGGCTACACCTTC. It is translated as CASSPDRGRGYTF. This chain links TRBV7-3 with TRBJ1-2; 9 positions match TRBD1. The CDR3 spans 13 residues. From germline, CDR1 is SGHTA and CDR2 FQGTGA. After removal of 5 bases from V and 8 bases from J, the junction contained 6 bases not matched to a gene.

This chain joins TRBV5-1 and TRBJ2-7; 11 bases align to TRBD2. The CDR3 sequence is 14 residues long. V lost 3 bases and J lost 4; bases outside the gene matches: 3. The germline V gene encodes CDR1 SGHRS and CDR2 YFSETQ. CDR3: CASSSGTSGYEQYF. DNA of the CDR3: TGCGCCAGCAGCTCCGGGACTAGCGGTTACGAGCAGTACTTC.

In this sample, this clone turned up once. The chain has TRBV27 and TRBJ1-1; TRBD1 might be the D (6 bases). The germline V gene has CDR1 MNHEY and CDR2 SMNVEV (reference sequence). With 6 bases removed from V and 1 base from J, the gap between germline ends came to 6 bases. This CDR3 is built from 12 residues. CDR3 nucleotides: TGTGCCAGCAGGACAGGGAACACTGAAGCTTTCTTT. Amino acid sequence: CASRTGNTEAFF.